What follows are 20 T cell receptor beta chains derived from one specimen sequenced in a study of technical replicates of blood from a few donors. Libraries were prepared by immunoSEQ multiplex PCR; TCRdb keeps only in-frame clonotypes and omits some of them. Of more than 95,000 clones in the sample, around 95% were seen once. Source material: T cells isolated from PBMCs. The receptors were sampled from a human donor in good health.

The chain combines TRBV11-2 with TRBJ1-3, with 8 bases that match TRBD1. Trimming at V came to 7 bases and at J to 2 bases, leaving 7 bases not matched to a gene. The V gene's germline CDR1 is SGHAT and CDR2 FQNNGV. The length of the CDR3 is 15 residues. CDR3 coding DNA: TGTGCCAGCACCCGACAGGGGATTGCTGGAAACACCATATATTTT. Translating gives CASTRQGIAGNTIYF.

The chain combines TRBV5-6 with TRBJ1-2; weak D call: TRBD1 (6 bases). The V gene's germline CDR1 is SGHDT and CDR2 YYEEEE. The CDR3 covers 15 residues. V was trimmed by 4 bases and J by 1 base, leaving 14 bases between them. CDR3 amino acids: CASSDFTGSNYGYTF. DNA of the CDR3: TGTGCCAGCAGCGACTTCACAGGGAGTAACTATGGCTACACCTTC.

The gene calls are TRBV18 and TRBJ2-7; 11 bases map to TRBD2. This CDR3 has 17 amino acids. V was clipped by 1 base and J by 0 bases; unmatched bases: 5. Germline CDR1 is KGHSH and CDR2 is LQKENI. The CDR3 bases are TGTGCCAGCTCACCACGGACGGGACTAGCGGCCTCCTACGAGCAGTACTTC. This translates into CASSPRTGLAASYEQYF.

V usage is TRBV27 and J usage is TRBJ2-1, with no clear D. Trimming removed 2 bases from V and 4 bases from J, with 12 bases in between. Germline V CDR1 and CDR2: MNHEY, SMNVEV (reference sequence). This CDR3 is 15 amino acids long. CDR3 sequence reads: CASSLTPVLYNEQFF. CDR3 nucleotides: TGTGCCAGCAGTTTAACACCAGTCCTTTACAATGAGCAGTTCTTC.

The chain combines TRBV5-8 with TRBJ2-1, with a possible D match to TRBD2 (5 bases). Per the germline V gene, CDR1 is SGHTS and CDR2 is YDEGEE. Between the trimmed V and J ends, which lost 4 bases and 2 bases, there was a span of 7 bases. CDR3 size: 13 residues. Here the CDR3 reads CASSELAYNEQFF. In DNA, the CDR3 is TGTGCCAGCAGCGAACTAGCCTACAATGAGCAGTTCTTC.

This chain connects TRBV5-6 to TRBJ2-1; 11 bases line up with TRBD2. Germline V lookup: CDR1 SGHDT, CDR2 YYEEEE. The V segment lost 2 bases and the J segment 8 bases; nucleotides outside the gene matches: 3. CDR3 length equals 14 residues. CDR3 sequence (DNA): TGTGCCAGCAGCTTTCTAGCGGGAGGAGATGAGCAGTTCTTC. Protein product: CASSFLAGGDEQFF.

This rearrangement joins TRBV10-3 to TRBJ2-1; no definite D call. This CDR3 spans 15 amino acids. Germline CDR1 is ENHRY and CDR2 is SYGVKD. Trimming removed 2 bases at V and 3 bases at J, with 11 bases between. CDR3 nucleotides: TGTGCCATCAGTGAGGCCTATACCTACTACAATGAGCAGTTCTTC. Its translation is CAISEAYTYYNEQFF.

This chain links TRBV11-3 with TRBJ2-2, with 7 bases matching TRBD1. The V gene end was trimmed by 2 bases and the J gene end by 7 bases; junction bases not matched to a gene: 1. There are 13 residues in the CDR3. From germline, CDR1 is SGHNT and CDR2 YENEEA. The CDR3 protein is CASSLRDSGELFF. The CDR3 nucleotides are TGTGCCAGCAGCTTACGGGACAGCGGGGAGCTGTTTTTT.

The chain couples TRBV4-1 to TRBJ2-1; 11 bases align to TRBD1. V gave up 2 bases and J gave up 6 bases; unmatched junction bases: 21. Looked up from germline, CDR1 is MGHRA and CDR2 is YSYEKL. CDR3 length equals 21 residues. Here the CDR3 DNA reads TGCGCCAGCAGCCAACTCATGTGGGGACAGGGGGTCTTTCAGCGGCGCAATGAGCAGTTCTTC. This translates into CASSQLMWGQGVFQRRNEQFF.

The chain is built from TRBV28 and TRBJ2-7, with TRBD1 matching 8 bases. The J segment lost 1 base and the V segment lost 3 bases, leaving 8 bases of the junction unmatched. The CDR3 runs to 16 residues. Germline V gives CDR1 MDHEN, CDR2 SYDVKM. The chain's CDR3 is CASSLIQQGVSYEQYF. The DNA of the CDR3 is TGTGCCAGCAGTTTGATTCAACAGGGGGTTTCCTACGAGCAGTACTTC. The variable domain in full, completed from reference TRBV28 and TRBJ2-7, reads DVKVTQSSRYLVKRTGEKVFLECVQDMDHENMFWYRQDPGLGLRLIYFSYDVKMKEKGDIPEGYSVSREKKERFSLILESASTNQTSMYLCASSLIQQGVSYEQYFGPGTRLTVT.

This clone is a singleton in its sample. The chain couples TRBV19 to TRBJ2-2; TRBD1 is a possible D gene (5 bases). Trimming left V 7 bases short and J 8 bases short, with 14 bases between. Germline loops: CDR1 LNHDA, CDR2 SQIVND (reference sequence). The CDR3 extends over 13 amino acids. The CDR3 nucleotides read TGTGCCAGTACGGTAGGGGTAAATGGGGAGCTGTTTTTT. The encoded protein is CASTVGVNGELFF.

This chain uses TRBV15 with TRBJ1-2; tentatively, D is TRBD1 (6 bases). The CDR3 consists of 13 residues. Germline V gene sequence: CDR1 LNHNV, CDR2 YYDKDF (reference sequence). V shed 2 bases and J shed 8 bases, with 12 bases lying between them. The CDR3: CATSRPQGGGYTF. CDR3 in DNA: TGTGCCACCAGCAGACCACAGGGTGGCGGCTACACCTTC.

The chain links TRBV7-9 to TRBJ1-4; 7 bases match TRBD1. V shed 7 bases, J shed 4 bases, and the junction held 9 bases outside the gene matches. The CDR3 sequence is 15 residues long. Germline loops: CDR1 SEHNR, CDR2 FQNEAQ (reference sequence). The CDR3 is CASTHRDRNNEKLFF. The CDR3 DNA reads TGTGCCAGCACCCATCGGGACAGAAATAATGAAAAACTGTTTTTT.

The CDR3 is CASSLSSSGGAKRPQYF. For the CDR3, the DNA is TGTGCCAGCAGCTTAAGTTCTAGCGGGGGAGCAAAGAGACCCCAGTACTTC. The chain uses TRBV7-2 and TRBJ2-5, with TRBD2 identical over 10 bases. Trimming cost V 2 bases and J 9 bases; bases outside gene matches: 15. The CDR3 is 17 amino acids. The germline gives CDR1 SGHTA, CDR2 FQGNSA. Based on the CDR3 plus reference TRBV7-2 and TRBJ2-5, the full variable domain is GAGVSQSPSNKVTEKGKDVELRCDPISGHTALYWYRQSLGQGLEFLIYFQGNSAPDKSGLPSDRFSAERTGGSVSTLTIQRTQQEDSAVYLCASSLSSSGGAKRPQYFGPGTRLLVL.

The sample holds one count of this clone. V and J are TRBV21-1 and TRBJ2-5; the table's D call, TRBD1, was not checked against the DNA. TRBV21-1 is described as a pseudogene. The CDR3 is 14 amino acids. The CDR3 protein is CASRKPGRYETQYF. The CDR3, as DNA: TGTGCCAGCAGAAAACCAGGGCGCTACGAGACCCAGTACTTC.

DNA of the CDR3: TGTGCCAGCAGTGAAGAGGGGAGGGGGTATTTT. Amino acids: CASSEEGRGYF. The chain couples TRBV2 to TRBJ2-3, with TRBD2 identical over 7 bases. The CDR3 covers 11 residues. Germline values: CDR1 SNHLY, CDR2 FYNNEI. Trimming at V came to 1 base and at J to 14 bases, leaving 3 bases not matched to a gene.

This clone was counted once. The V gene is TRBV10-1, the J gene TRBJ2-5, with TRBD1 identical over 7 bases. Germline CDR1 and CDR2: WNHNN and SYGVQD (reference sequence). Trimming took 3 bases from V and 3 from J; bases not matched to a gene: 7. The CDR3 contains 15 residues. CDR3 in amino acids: CASSDTGTAKETQYF. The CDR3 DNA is TGCGCCAGCAGTGATACCGGGACAGCAAAAGAGACCCAGTACTTC.

CDR3 region: CASSPARTGKKYNEQFF. The CDR3 bases are TGTGCCAGCAGCCCTGCCCGAACAGGGAAGAAGTACAATGAGCAGTTCTTC. This chain joins TRBV28 and TRBJ2-1; possible D gene TRBD1, 6 bases. Per the germline V gene, CDR1 is MDHEN and CDR2 is SYDVKM. The length of the CDR3 is 17 residues. V gave up 6 bases and J gave up 4 bases, with 22 bases separating them.

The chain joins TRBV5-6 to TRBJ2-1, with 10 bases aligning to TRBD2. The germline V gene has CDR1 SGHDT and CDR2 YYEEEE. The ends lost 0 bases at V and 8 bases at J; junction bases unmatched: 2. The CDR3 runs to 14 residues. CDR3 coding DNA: TGTGCCAGCAGCTTGGTTCTAGCGGGAGATGAGCAGTTCTTC. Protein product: CASSLVLAGDEQFF.

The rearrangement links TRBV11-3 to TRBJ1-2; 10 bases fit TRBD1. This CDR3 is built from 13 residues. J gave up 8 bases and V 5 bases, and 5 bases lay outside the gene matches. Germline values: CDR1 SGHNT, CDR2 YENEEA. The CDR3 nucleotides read TGTGCCAGCAGCCTAGGGGACAGGGGCGGCTACACCTTC. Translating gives CASSLGDRGGYTF.